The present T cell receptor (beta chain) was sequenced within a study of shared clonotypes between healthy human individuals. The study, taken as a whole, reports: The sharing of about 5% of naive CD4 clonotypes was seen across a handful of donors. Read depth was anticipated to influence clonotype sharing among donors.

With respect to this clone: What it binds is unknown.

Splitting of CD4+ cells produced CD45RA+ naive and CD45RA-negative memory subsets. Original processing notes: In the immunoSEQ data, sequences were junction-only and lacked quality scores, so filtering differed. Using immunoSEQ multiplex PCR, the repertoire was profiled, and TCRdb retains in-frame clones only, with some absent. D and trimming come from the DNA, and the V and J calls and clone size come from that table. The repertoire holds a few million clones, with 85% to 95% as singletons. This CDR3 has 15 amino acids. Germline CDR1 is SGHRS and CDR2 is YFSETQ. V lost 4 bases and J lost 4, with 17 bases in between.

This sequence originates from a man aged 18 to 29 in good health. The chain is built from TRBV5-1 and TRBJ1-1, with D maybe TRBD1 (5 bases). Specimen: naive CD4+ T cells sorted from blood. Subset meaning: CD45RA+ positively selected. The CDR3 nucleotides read TGCGCCAGCAGCGCCGGGACTCAGGGAGGCACTGAAGCTTTCTTT. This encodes CASSAGTQGGTEAFF.